Each of the 6 T cell receptor beta chains below was sequenced from the same sample in a study of cytomegalovirus exposure and HLA in healthy donors. Amplification used 60 Vbeta primers and 13 Jbeta primers. TCRdb keeps only in-frame clones here, not all; method: immunoSEQ multiplex PCR. This table holds about 60,000 clones, over 55% found once. Sequenced input: PBMCs. The receptors come from a man between 35 and 55 years old in good health and CMV-seropositive.

The chain has TRBV11-1 and TRBJ2-5, with 11 bases fitting TRBD2. The length of the CDR3 is 18 residues. Germline V gene sequence: CDR1 SGHAT, CDR2 FQDESV (reference sequence). The V gene end was trimmed by 5 bases and the J gene end by 7 bases; junction bases not matched to a gene: 18. The CDR3 DNA is TGTGCCAGCAGCCCCGGTCTAGCGGGGGGCGGCCAGAGTGGGACCCAGTACTTC. It yields the protein CASSPGLAGGGQSGTQYF.

CDR3 nucleotides: TGTGCCAGCTCCGAGACGCGGGGGATCGACTACGAGCAGTACTTC. Translating gives CASSETRGIDYEQYF. The chain combines TRBV5-6 with TRBJ2-7; 7 bases are shared with TRBD2. V lost 7 bases and J lost 3; bases outside the gene matches: 13. Germline V gene data show CDR1 as SGHDT and CDR2 as YYEEEE. This CDR3 contains 15 residues. Drawing the rest from reference TRBV5-6 and TRBJ2-7, the complete variable domain is DAGVTQSPTHLIKTRGQQVTLRCSPKSGHDTVSWYQQALGQGPQFIFQYYEEEERQRGNFPDRFSGHQFPNYSSELNVNALLLGDSALYLCASSETRGIDYEQYFGPGTRLTVT.

J is TRBJ1-1 and V is TRBV28; tentative D call: TRBD1 (6 bases). CDR3 length: 14 amino acids. Trimming stripped 5 bases from V and 0 bases from J, with 10 bases between. Germline assignment: CDR1 MDHEN and CDR2 SYDVKM. DNA for the CDR3: TGTGCCAGCAGTGGGGACACGCTGAACACTGAAGCTTTCTTT. Its translation: CASSGDTLNTEAFF.

The chain couples TRBV10-3 to TRBJ1-1; 8 bases match TRBD1. The CDR3 has 14 residues. V was clipped by 3 bases and J by 4 bases; unmatched bases: 4. CDR1 is ENHRY and CDR2 is SYGVKD in the germline V gene. The CDR3 nucleotides read TGTGCCATCAGTGATTCAGGGGGCATCACTGAAGCTTTCTTT. It codes for CAISDSGGITEAFF.

The genes are TRBV4-2 and TRBJ2-3; possible D gene TRBD2, 7 bases. CDR1 LGHNA and CDR2 YNFKEQ come from the germline V gene. The CDR3 length is 17 residues. Trimming pared 0 bases from V and 2 bases from J, leaving 15 bases between. The CDR3 bases are TGTGCCAGCAGCCAAGAGGGGGGGCCCCGTAACACAGATACGCAGTATTTT. This gives the protein CASSQEGGPRNTDTQYF.

This chain uses TRBV5-6 with TRBJ2-5; D is perhaps TRBD1 (5 bases). This CDR3 has 11 residues. The V end was cut by 4 bases, the J end by 5 bases, with 6 bases between. Per the germline V gene, CDR1 is SGHDT and CDR2 is YYEEEE. CDR3 in amino acids: CASSPGETQYF. The CDR3, as DNA: TGTGCCAGCAGCCCAGGGGAGACCCAGTACTTC.